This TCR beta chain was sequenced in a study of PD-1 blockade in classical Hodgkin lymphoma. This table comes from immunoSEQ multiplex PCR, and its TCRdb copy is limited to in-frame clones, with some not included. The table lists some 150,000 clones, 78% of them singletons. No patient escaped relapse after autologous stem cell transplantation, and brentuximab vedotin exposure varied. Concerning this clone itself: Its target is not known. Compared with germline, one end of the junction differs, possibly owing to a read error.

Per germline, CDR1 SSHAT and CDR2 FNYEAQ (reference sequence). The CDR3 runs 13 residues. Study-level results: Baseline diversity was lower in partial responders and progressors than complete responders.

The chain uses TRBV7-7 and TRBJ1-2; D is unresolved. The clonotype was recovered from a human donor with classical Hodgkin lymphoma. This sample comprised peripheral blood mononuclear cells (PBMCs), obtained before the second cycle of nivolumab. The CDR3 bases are TGTGCTAGCAGCTTAGATCGCCAGCAAACCCCCACCTTC. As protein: CASSLDRQQTPTF.